The present T cell receptor (beta chain) was sequenced within a study of shared clonotypes between healthy human individuals. Study-wide background: Two women and a few men aged 18 to 49 served as donors.

Some clones are missing from TCRdb's copy, which holds only in-frame ones; the method was immunoSEQ multiplex PCR. The sample consists of about 2 million clones, about 95% of them appearing once. Study-level findings and limits: Estimated richness values were generally larger in naive subsets than in memory subsets.

As regards this clone: What it recognizes is unknown.

The CDR3 covers 13 residues. Trimming removed 0 bases from V and 8 bases from J, with 11 bases in between. Germline CDR1 SGHTS, CDR2 YDEGEE. It was CD45RO-negative cells, positively selected for CCR7, that made up naive CD8 cells, with terminally differentiated effector memory CD45RA+ cells excluded. The receptor was derived from a man younger than 30 in good health. The chain combines TRBV5-8 with TRBJ1-1; D gene unclear. The specimen was naive CD8+ T cells sorted from blood. CDR3 loop: CASSLVVTDEAFF. The DNA for the CDR3 is TGTGCCAGCAGCTTGGTGGTCACAGACGAAGCTTTCTTT.